The clone carrying this T cell receptor beta chain was counted ten times or more. The data are from a study of T-cell reconstitution after alpha-beta-depleted transplantation in children. The length of the CDR3 is 16 residues. V lost 7 bases and J lost 6, with 25 bases in between. Looked up from germline, CDR1 is SGHRS and CDR2 is YFSETQ. A TCRbeta library incorporating unique molecular identifiers was prepared. MiXCR, applied by TCRdb to the PCR reads, yields one record per CDR3 protein. Found here are 200,000 to 300,000 distinct CDR3 sequences, about 12% of them singletons; the top ten hold roughly 2.6%.

The TCR comes from a human donor who donated a stem cell graft to a child with acute lymphoblastic leukemia. The source material was PBMCs from the stem cell graft donor, sampled from the stem cell graft. The genes are TRBV5-1 and TRBJ1-1; unclear D gene. CDR3 coding DNA: TGCGCCAGCGGGAATGAGCGGTCGGATTTTGGATCTGAAGCTTTCTTT. Amino acid sequence: CASGNERSDFGSEAFF.